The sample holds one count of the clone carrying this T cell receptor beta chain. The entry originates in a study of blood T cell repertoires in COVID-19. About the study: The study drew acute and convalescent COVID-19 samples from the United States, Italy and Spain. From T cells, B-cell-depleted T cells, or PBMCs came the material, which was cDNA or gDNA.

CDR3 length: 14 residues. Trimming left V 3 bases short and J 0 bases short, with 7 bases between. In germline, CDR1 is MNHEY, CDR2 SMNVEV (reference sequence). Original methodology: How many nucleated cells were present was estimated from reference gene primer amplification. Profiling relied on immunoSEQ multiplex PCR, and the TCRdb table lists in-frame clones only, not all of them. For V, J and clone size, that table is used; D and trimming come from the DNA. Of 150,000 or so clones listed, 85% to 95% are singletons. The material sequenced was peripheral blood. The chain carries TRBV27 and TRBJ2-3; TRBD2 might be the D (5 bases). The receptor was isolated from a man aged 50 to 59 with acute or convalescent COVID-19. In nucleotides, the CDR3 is TGTGCCAGCAGTTTTGGCGGGAGCACAGATACGCAGTATTTT. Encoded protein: CASSFGGSTDTQYF.